This is a list of T cell receptor beta chains from one sample in a study of blood T cell repertoires in COVID-19. Clones were read by immunoSEQ multiplex PCR, and TCRdb kept only the in-frame ones, dropping some. The sample has about 26,000 clones; over 75% are singletons. What was sequenced was peripheral blood. Receptors originate from a woman aged 80 or older with COVID-19, enrolled during active disease. CDR3s include the opening cysteine and the closing phenylalanine or tryptophan. The D gene is left open where the match is weak. A row's size may be missing; if present it is once, few, many or a size class.

v_gene,abundance,d_gene,j_gene,CDR3aa,CDR3nt
TRBV25-1,-,TRBD1,TRBJ1-3,CASSESGRGDGNTIYF,TGTGCCAGCAGTGAATCCGGCAGGGGGGACGGAAACACCATATATTTT
TRBV6-5,-,TRBD1,TRBJ1-5,CATARQGGQGQPQHF,TGTGCCACCGCCCGACAGGGGGGACAGGGTCAGCCCCAGCATTTT
TRBV6-6,-,TRBD1,TRBJ1-2,CASSTYQDRGHGYTF,TGTGCCAGCAGTACCTACCAAGACAGGGGCCATGGCTACACCTTC
TRBV7-2,-,-,TRBJ2-3,CASSLASRGGADTQYF,TGTGCCAGCAGCTTAGCGTCAAGGGGGGGGGCAGATACGCAGTATTTT
TRBV7-6,once,-,TRBJ2-7,CASSPAYRWEQYF,TGTGCCAGCAGCCCTGCCTACCGCTGGGAGCAGTACTTC
TRBV11-2,-,TRBD1,TRBJ2-7,CASSPSTGLEQYF,TGTGCCAGCAGCCCGTCGACAGGGTTGGAGCAGTACTTC
TRBV19,once,TRBD1,TRBJ2-5,CASSWTGGETQYF,TGTGCCAGTAGTTGGACAGGGGGGGAGACCCAGTACTTC
TRBV7-6,-,-,TRBJ1-2,CASSLGPESYGYTF,TGTGCCAGCAGCTTAGGTCCGGAGTCTTATGGCTACACCTTC
TRBV5-1,-,-,TRBJ1-2,CASSSDKRDGYTF,TGCGCCAGCAGCTCGGACAAAAGAGATGGCTACACCTTC
TRBV5-1,-,-,TRBJ2-2,CASSLEPGQNTGELFF,TGCGCCAGCAGCTTGGAGCCGGGACAAAACACCGGGGAGCTGTTTTTT
TRBV19,-,TRBD2,TRBJ2-7,CASSTAGGTYEQYF,TGTGCCAGTAGTACGGCGGGGGGGACCTACGAGCAGTACTTC
TRBV6-1,-,-,TRBJ1-6,CASSETPPLGRAKNNSPLHF,TGTGCCAGCAGTGAAACCCCCCCGTTGGGGAGGGCAAAAAATAATTCACCCCTCCACTTT
TRBV7-2,-,TRBD1,TRBJ2-7,CASSGRDRGRSSIHEQYF,TGTGCCAGCAGCGGCCGGGACAGGGGTCGTTCGTCGATTCACGAGCAGTACTTC
TRBV11-2,-,-,TRBJ1-4,CASSSVGGANEKLFF,TGTGCCAGCAGCTCCGTCGGGGGGGCGAATGAAAAACTGTTTTTT
TRBV3-1/TRBV3-2,-,TRBD2,TRBJ2-1,CASSQDRAGAHNEQFF,TGTGCCAGCAGCCAAGACCGAGCGGGGGCGCACAATGAGCAGTTCTTC
TRBV7-9,once,-,TRBJ2-3,CASRPTGFADTQYF,TGTGCCAGCAGACCTACAGGGTTCGCAGATACGCAGTATTTT
TRBV28,-,-,TRBJ2-7,CASSLMGRESYEQYF,TGTGCCAGCAGTTTAATGGGCAGGGAATCCTACGAGCAGTACTTC
TRBV19,-,TRBD1,TRBJ1-2,CASSIRQGRAFGYTF,TGTGCCAGTAGTATACGACAGGGTCGGGCCTTTGGCTACACCTTC
TRBV6-5,once,-,TRBJ2-7,CASSYGAGQYF,TGTGCCAGCAGTTACGGGGCAGGGCAGTACTTC
TRBV30,-,TRBD2,TRBJ2-2,CAWSVSGLAVNTGELFF,TGTGCCTGGAGTGTTTCGGGGCTAGCGGTGAACACCGGGGAGCTGTTTTTT
TRBV11-2,-,TRBD1,TRBJ2-2,CASSLAPGQGYTGELFF,TGTGCCAGCAGCTTAGCCCCGGGACAGGGGTACACCGGGGAGCTGTTTTTT
TRBV3-1/TRBV3-2,-,TRBD1,TRBJ1-2,CASSQRTGGYTF,TGTGCCAGCAGCCAAAGGACAGGGGGCTACACCTTC